This TCR beta chain derives from a study of T-cell reconstitution after alpha-beta-depleted transplantation in children. Unique molecular identifiers were incorporated when the TCRbeta library was constructed. In TCRdb, the PCR reads were re-called with MiXCR into one record per CDR3 protein. This table holds hundreds of thousands of distinct CDR3 sequences, approximately 32% found once. This clonotype was recorded a few times. Germline lookup yields CDR1 MGHDK and CDR2 SYGVNS. The CDR3 extends over 13 amino acids. Trimming stripped 5 bases from V and 1 base from J, with 8 bases between. Sequences were derived from PBMCs from the stem cell graft donor, sampled from the stem cell graft. The TCR was taken from a human donor who donated a stem cell graft to a child with aplastic anemia. The chain carries TRBV25-1 and TRBJ1-1; D unresolved. The CDR3 loop reads CASSYTQNTEAFF. The CDR3 nucleotides are TGTGCCAGCAGTTACACCCAGAACACTGAAGCTTTCTTT.